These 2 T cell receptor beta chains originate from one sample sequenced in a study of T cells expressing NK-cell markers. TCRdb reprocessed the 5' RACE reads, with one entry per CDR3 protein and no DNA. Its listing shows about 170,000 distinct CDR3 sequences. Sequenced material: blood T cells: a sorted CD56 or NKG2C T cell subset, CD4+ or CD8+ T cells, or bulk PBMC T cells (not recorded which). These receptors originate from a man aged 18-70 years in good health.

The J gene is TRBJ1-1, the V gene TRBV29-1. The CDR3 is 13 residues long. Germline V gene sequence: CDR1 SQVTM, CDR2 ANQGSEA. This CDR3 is CSVGVAENTEAFF. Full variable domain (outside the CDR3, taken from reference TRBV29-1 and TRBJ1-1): SAVISQKPSRDICQRGTSLTIQCQVDSQVTMMFWYRQQPGQSLTLIATANQGSEATYESGFVIDKFPISRPNLTFSTLTVSNMSPEDSSIYLCSVGVAENTEAFFGQGTRLTVV.

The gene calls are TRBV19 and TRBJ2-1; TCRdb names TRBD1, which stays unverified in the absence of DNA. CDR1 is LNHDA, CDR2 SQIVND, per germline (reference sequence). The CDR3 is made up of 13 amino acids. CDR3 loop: CASRLGGYNEQFF.